The entry below gives a single TCR beta chain sequence along with its context. The sample is drawn from a study of blood T cell repertoires in COVID-19. Data came from immunoSEQ multiplex PCR; TCRdb stores just in-frame clones and leaves some out. The sample contains approximately 450,000 clones, 70% to 90% of which appear only once. CDR1 and CDR2 from the germline V gene are SGHTA and FQGNSA. V dropped 5 bases and J dropped 2 bases, with 16 bases sitting between them. The CDR3 contains 15 residues. This receptor was obtained from a woman aged 18-30 years with acute COVID-19. The sequencing sample was made of PBMCs or T cells enriched from blood (not recorded which). The gene calls are TRBV7-2 and TRBJ2-7; possible D gene TRBD1, 6 bases. This CDR3 is CASSARTAETYEQYF. CDR3 coding DNA: TGTGCCAGCAGCGCACGGACAGCTGAAACCTACGAGCAGTACTTC.